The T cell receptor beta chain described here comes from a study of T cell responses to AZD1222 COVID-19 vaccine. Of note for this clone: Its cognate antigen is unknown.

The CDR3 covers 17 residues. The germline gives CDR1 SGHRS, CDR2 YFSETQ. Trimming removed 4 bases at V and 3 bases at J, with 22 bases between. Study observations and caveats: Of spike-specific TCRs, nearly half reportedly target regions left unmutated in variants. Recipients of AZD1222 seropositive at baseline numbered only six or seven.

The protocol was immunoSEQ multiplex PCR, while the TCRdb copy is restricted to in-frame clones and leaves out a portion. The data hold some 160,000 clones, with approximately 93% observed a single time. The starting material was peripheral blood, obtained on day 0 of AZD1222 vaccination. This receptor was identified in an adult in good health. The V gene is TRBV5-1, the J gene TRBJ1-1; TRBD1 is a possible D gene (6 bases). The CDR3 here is CASSNLKGGSRYTEAFF. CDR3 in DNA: TGCGCCAGCAGCAACCTAAAGGGGGGCAGTAGATACACTGAAGCTTTCTTT.